This T cell receptor (beta chain) is from a study of blood T cells in healthy people across ages. Study results and caveats: Greater diversity and more naive CD4+ cells were seen in long-lived donors than in aged donors. There was a strong correlation between TCR beta diversity and naive T cell percentage.

PCR was performed a second time for roughly 6 to 12 cycles using a sample-barcoded 5' primer and a J-beta primer mix. Every individual sample yielded 2.5 million or more paired-end reads (each containing CDR3). TCRdb passed the 5' RACE reads through MiXCR, listing each CDR3 protein once. The table records about 780,000 distinct CDR3 sequences, 46% of them present only once. There are 16 residues in the CDR3. V was clipped by 4 bases and J by 1 base, with 14 bases between them. Germline V CDR1 and CDR2: SNHLY, FYNNEI. On this clonotype: No antigen is known for it.

Source material: blood. The chain employs TRBV2 and TRBJ2-4; D remains ambiguous. The source is a man older than 75 in good health. The CDR3 region is CASSAQPMAAKNIQYF. CDR3 coding DNA: TGTGCCAGCAGTGCCCAGCCGATGGCGGCCAAAAACATTCAGTACTTC.